The entry below describes one TCR beta chain. This specimen belongs to a study of blood T cell repertoires in COVID-19. The V end was cut by 0 bases, the J end by 2 bases, with 8 bases between. The V gene's germline CDR1 is SGDLS and CDR2 YYNGEE. The CDR3 is 14 residues long. Assay: immunoSEQ multiplex PCR; the TCRdb copy retains only in-frame clones and omits some. The sample has roughly 65,000 clones; approximately 79% are singletons. The sequenced material came from peripheral blood. The chain recombines TRBV9 with TRBJ1-2; D is undetermined. The TCR comes from a human donor in a cohort sampled during active COVID-19. The CDR3: CASSVVAGNYGYTF. DNA for the CDR3: TGTGCCAGCAGCGTAGTAGCGGGCAACTATGGCTACACCTTC.